The clone carrying this T cell receptor (beta chain) appeared a few times. Antigen: not known. TCRdb re-called the reads through MiXCR, storing one row per CDR3 protein. The sample has around 740,000 distinct CDR3 sequences, roughly 35% seen once. The sample belongs to a study of T cell repertoires in cytomegalovirus infection. General study points: CMV-specific HLA-C-restricted TCR beta clonotypes dominated the ex vivo response.

Germline lookup yields CDR1 LNHDA and CDR2 SQIVND (reference sequence). This CDR3 contains 15 residues. V shed 5 bases and J 4 bases; nucleotides not matched to a gene: 5. The chain employs TRBV19 and TRBJ2-2, with 9 bases matching TRBD1. Sequences were obtained from PBMCs. The receptor was isolated from a human donor in good health (CMV status not recorded). Some clones in this sample may be carry-over from other donors' samples. The CDR3 spells CASSLGTGITGELFF. The CDR3 nucleotides read TGTGCCAGTAGTCTGGGGACAGGGATCACCGGGGAGCTGTTTTTT.